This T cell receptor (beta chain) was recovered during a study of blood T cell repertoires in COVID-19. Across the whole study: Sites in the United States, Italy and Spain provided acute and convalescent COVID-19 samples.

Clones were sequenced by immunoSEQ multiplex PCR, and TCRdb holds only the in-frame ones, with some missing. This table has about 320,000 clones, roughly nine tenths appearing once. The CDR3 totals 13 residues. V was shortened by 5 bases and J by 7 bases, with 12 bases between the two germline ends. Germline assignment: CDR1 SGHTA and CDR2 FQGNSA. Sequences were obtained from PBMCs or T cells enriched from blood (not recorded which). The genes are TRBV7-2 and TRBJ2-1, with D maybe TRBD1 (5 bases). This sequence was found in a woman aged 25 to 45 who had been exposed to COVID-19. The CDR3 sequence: CASSPYKGNEQFF. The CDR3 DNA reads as TGTGCCAGCAGCCCCTATAAGGGGAATGAGCAGTTCTTC.